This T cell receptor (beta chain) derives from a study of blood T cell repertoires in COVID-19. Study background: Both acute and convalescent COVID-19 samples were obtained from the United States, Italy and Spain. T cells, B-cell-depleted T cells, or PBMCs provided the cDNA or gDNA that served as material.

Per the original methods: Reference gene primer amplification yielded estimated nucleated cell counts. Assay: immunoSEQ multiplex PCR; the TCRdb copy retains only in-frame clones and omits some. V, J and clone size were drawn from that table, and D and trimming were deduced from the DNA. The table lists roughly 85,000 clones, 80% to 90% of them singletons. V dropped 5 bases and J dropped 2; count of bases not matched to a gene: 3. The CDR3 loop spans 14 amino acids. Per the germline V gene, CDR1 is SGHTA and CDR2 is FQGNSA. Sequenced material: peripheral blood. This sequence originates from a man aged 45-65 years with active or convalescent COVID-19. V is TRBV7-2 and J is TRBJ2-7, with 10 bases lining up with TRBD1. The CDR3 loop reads CASSAGQGAYEQYF. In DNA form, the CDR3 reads TGTGCCAGCAGCGCAGGACAGGGGGCCTACGAGCAGTACTTC.